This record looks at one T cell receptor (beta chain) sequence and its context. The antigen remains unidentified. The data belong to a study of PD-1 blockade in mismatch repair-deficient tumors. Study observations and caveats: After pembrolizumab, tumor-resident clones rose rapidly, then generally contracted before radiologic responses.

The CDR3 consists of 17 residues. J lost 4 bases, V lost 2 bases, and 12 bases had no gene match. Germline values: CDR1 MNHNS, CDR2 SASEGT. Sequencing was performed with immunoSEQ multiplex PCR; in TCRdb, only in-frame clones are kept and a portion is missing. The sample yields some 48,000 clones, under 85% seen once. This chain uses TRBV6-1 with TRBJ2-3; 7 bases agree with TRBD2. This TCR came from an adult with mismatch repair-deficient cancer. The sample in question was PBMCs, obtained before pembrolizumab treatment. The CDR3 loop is CASSEIFAGEESDTQYF. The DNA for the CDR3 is TGTGCCAGCAGTGAAATCTTTGCGGGAGAAGAGTCAGATACGCAGTATTTT.